This T cell receptor (beta chain) was found in a study of blood T cell repertoires in COVID-19. Study context: PBMCs, B-cell-depleted T cells, or T cells provided the cDNA or gDNA that made up the material.

Sequenced by immunoSEQ multiplex PCR; TCRdb stores in-frame clones only, minus some. The sample includes fewer than 250,000 clones, 70% to 90% of them seen just once. Seattle patient enrollment occurred during active infection, with longitudinal follow-up thereafter. Germline V gene sequence: CDR1 ENHRY, CDR2 SYGVKD. The CDR3 length is 15 residues. With V trimmed by 3 bases and J by 8 bases, 11 bases remained unmatched. The rearrangement uses TRBV10-3 and TRBJ1-2; 8 bases line up with TRBD1. The receptor's source is a man between 60 and 70 years old with COVID-19, enrolled during active disease. Sequencing was performed on peripheral blood. The CDR3 sequence is CAISEPGQVILGYTF. CDR3 DNA: TGTGCCATCAGTGAACCGGGACAGGTTATTTTGGGCTACACCTTC.